These 20 T cell receptor beta chains came from one sample sequenced in a study of control samples from healthy donors and cancer patients. Clones were sequenced by immunoSEQ multiplex PCR, and TCRdb holds only the in-frame ones, with some missing. Of about 140,000 clones listed, more than 90% are singletons. Sequencing was performed on blood. These receptors came from a man aged 30 to 45 in good health.

The chain links TRBV7-9 to TRBJ2-7; D is unclear. Trimming cost V 5 bases and J 3 bases, with 11 bases left between them. CDR1 SEHNR and CDR2 FQNEAQ come from the germline V gene (reference sequence). The CDR3 covers 13 residues. CDR3 sequence (DNA): TGTGCCAGCAGCAATGAGAATTACTACGAGCAGTACTTC. It translates to CASSNENYYEQYF.

The V gene is TRBV18, the J gene TRBJ1-1; D remains ambiguous. The V end lost 6 bases, the J end lost 1 base, and 9 bases lay between the germline ends. The CDR3 spans 13 residues. CDR1 is KGHSH, CDR2 LQKENI, per germline. This CDR3 reads CASSPQANTEAFF. The CDR3 bases are TGTGCCAGCTCTCCGCAAGCGAACACTGAAGCTTTCTTT.

V usage is TRBV2 and J usage is TRBJ2-1, with TRBD1 identical over 7 bases. There are 12 residues in the CDR3. V was pared by 6 bases and J by 9 bases, with 5 bases of the junction left unmatched. CDR1 and CDR2 from the germline V gene are SNHLY and FYNNEI. In DNA form, the CDR3 reads TGTGCCAGCAGGAAGGGGGCATTTGAGCAGTTCTTC. This translates into CASRKGAFEQFF.

The chain combines TRBV6-5 with TRBJ1-6, with D hard to call. Germline V gene sequence: CDR1 MNHEY, CDR2 SVGAGI. The CDR3 is 14 residues long. V lost 7 bases to trimming and J lost 9 bases, with 16 bases between them. CDR3 protein: CASTGKPAGSPLHF. As DNA, the CDR3 is TGTGCCAGCACCGGAAAGCCCGCCGGTTCACCCCTCCACTTT.

Many counts were recorded for this clone. V gene TRBV7-9 combines with J gene TRBJ1-1, with TRBD1 identical over 11 bases. CDR3 length: 18 residues. Germline CDR1 and CDR2: SEHNR and FQNEAQ (reference sequence). The V gene end was trimmed by 5 bases and the J gene end by 0 bases; junction bases not matched to a gene: 11. This CDR3 reads CASSSSPGQGDLNTEAFF. CDR3 DNA: TGTGCCAGCAGCAGTAGCCCGGGACAGGGGGACTTGAACACTGAAGCTTTCTTT.

This clone was detected only once. The rearrangement uses TRBV2 and TRBJ2-2, with no clear D. Trimming removed 2 bases from V and 1 base from J, with 5 bases in between. The CDR3 sequence is 14 residues long. CDR1 and CDR2 (germline): SNHLY, FYNNEI. The CDR3, as DNA: TGTGCCAGCAGTGAACAGCTGAACACCGGGGAGCTGTTTTTT. Its protein is CASSEQLNTGELFF. The full variable domain, rest sourced from reference TRBV2 and TRBJ2-2, is EPEVTQTPSHQVTQMGQEVILRCVPISNHLYFYWYRQILGQKVEFLVSFYNNEISEKSEIFDDQFSVERPDGSNFTLKIRSTKLEDSAMYFCASSEQLNTGELFFGEGSRLTVL.

This clone came up once. The chain links TRBV11-3 to TRBJ1-1, with a tentative D call TRBD1 (6 bases). The CDR3 covers 13 residues. V was pared by 6 bases and J by 1 base, with 9 bases between. The germline gives CDR1 SGHNT, CDR2 YENEEA. CDR3 bases: TGTGCCAGCAGTCGGGGGCCGAACACTGAAGCTTTCTTT. Its protein product is CASSRGPNTEAFF.

The chain joins TRBV5-5 to TRBJ1-3; 11 positions agree with TRBD1. The V gene's germline CDR1 is SGHKS and CDR2 YYEKEE (reference sequence). Trimming cost V 4 bases and J 1 base; bases outside gene matches: 7. The CDR3 extends over 17 amino acids. CDR3 sequence reads: CASSGWTGGFSGNTIYF. DNA for the CDR3: TGTGCCAGCAGCGGATGGACAGGGGGCTTTTCTGGAAACACCATATATTTT.

This clone was detected only once. The rearrangement joins TRBV27 to TRBJ1-1; possibly TRBD1 for D (5 bases). Trimming left V 2 bases short and J 4 bases short, with 11 bases between. The germline gives CDR1 MNHEY, CDR2 SMNVEV (reference sequence). CDR3 length: 14 residues. The CDR3 DNA reads as TGTGCCAGCAGTTTAACAGGAGGTGGCACTGAAGCTTTCTTT. This sequence encodes CASSLTGGGTEAFF.

The chain uses TRBV4-2 and TRBJ2-2; TRBD2 matches 7 bases. This CDR3 is built from 16 residues. Germline trimming cut 1 base from V and 5 bases from J; bases unmatched to any gene: 7. Germline values: CDR1 LGHNA, CDR2 YNFKEQ. The CDR3 region is CASSQGLAGETGELFF. The CDR3 DNA reads TGTGCCAGCAGCCAAGGGTTGGCGGGAGAGACCGGGGAGCTGTTTTTT.

The V and J genes are TRBV7-8 and TRBJ1-3, with 7 bases identical to TRBD1. Germline-derived CDR1 and CDR2 are SGHVS and FQNEAQ. CDR3 length: 16 amino acids. After removal of 5 bases from V and 0 bases from J, the junction contained 7 bases not matched to a gene. The CDR3 DNA reads as TGTGCCAGCAGCCATCGGACAGGACGCTCTGGAAACACCATATATTTT. It is translated as CASSHRTGRSGNTIYF.

This chain joins TRBV11-2 and TRBJ1-5, with a possible D match to TRBD1 (5 bases). Trimming removed 2 bases from V and 7 bases from J, with 9 bases in between. CDR1 SGHAT and CDR2 FQNNGV come from the germline V gene. The CDR3 runs to 13 residues. CDR3: CASSLIEGQPQHF. The CDR3 DNA follows: TGTGCCAGCAGCTTAATTGAGGGGCAGCCCCAGCATTTT.

In this sample, this clone turned up a few times. The J gene is TRBJ2-1, the V gene TRBV19; TRBD2 matches 8 bases. CDR1 is LNHDA, CDR2 SQIVND, per germline (reference sequence). Trimming cost V 7 bases and J 9 bases; bases outside gene matches: 11. The CDR3 spans 14 residues. The CDR3 is CASTPAGDAAEQFF. In DNA, the CDR3 is TGTGCCAGTACCCCAGCGGGGGATGCTGCTGAGCAGTTCTTC.

As to this clone: A junction end diverges from the germline sequence, so it may reflect a read error. The chain recombines TRBV10-3 with TRBJ2-1, with D perhaps TRBD1 (5 bases). CDR1 is ENHRY and CDR2 is SYGVKD in the germline V gene. The CDR3 has 13 amino acids. DNA of the CDR3: TGTGCCATCGGTGACAGAGCCTACAATGAGCAGTTCTTC. Amino acids: CAIGDRAYNEQFF.

The J gene is TRBJ2-1, the V gene TRBV29-1; D is perhaps TRBD2 (6 bases). From germline, CDR1 is SQVTM and CDR2 ANQGSEA. The CDR3 spans 19 residues. The V and J ends lost 3 bases and 4 bases respectively, with 28 bases between them. CDR3 sequence (DNA): TGCAGCGTTGACAATCCGCGGACTAACGACCTGCTACGTTACAATGAGCAGTTCTTC. This codes for CSVDNPRTNDLLRYNEQFF.

The chain combines TRBV9 with TRBJ2-7, with 7 bases lining up with TRBD2. The CDR3 extends over 15 amino acids. Germline CDR1 reads SGDLS; CDR2 reads YYNGEE. J gave up 3 bases and V 0 bases, and 6 bases lay outside the gene matches. The CDR3 nucleotides read TGTGCCAGCAGCGTAGGCGGGGGAGCGGTCTACGAGCAGTACTTC. Translation gives CASSVGGGAVYEQYF.

The CDR3 DNA reads TGTGCCAGCAGTCAATGGACTAGCGGGAGTTCCTACAATGAGCAGTTCTTC. Its translation: CASSQWTSGSSYNEQFF. The chain couples TRBV6-6 to TRBJ2-1; TRBD2 matches at 13 bases. The CDR3 runs to 17 residues. The V segment lost 5 bases and the J segment 1 base; nucleotides outside the gene matches: 5. In germline, CDR1 is MNHNY, CDR2 SVGAGI (reference sequence).

This clone is a singleton in its sample. The chain carries TRBV28 and TRBJ1-5; D is unresolved. Trimming stripped 5 bases from V and 3 bases from J, with 20 bases between. Looked up from germline, CDR1 is MDHEN and CDR2 is SYDVKM. The CDR3 totals 17 residues. CDR3 DNA sequence: TGTGCCAGCAGTCTACTCTCCTTATTGGGGTCCAATCAGCCCCAGCATTTT. Its translation is CASSLLSLLGSNQPQHF.

This chain uses TRBV7-9 with TRBJ2-1; a weak D match, TRBD1 (6 bases). The germline gives CDR1 SEHNR, CDR2 FQNEAQ (reference sequence). V gave up 3 bases and J gave up 1 base, with 10 bases separating them. This CDR3 is 15 amino acids long. This chain's CDR3 is CASSFHRVSYNEQFF. Here the CDR3 DNA reads TGTGCCAGCAGCTTCCACAGGGTTTCCTACAATGAGCAGTTCTTC.

The chain carries TRBV27 and TRBJ2-2; D perhaps matches TRBD2 (5 bases). The V gene lost 3 bases and the J gene lost 5 bases, with 19 bases spanning the gap. This CDR3 is built from 17 residues. Germline CDR1 is MNHEY and CDR2 is SMNVEV (reference sequence). CDR3 in DNA: TGTGCCAGCAGTTTTGATAGGCTAGCCCTCCTAACCGGGGAGCTGTTTTTT. Translation: CASSFDRLALLTGELFF.